A single sample gave rise to the 24 T cell receptor beta chains below, sequenced in a study of cytomegalovirus exposure and HLA in healthy donors. Measured with immunoSEQ multiplex PCR; TCRdb has only the in-frame clones, and not every one. The data hold some 130,000 clones, with roughly 87% observed a single time. Sequencing was performed on PBMCs. These receptors were collected from a young woman in good health and CMV-seronegative.

This clone came up a few times. The genes are TRBV6-1 and TRBJ1-2, with no clear D. V dropped 3 bases and J dropped 3 bases, with 5 bases sitting between them. The CDR3 extends over 12 amino acids. The germline gives CDR1 MNHNS, CDR2 SASEGT. CDR3 amino acids: CASSDVYYGYTF. The CDR3 DNA sequence: TGTGCCAGCAGTGATGTATACTATGGCTACACCTTC.

The chain is built from TRBV7-8 and TRBJ1-1; D perhaps matches TRBD1 (5 bases). Trimming cost V 6 bases and J 1 base, with 9 bases left between them. Germline V gene lookup returns CDR1 SGHVS and CDR2 FQNEAQ. This CDR3 region has 13 residues. For the CDR3, the DNA is TGTGCCAGCAGGAAAGACAGGAACACTGAAGCTTTCTTT. Translating gives CASRKDRNTEAFF.

V and J are TRBV5-6 and TRBJ2-1; 12 bases fit TRBD2. CDR1 and CDR2 (germline): SGHDT, YYEEEE. The CDR3 has 15 amino acids. V lost 3 bases, J lost 7 bases, and 5 bases stayed unmatched. In DNA form, the CDR3 reads TGTGCCAGCAGCTCCCCTAGCGGGGGGGGAAATGAGCAGTTCTTC. Amino acids: CASSSPSGGGNEQFF.

The rearrangement joins TRBV14 to TRBJ1-1, with TRBD1 matching 8 bases. The CDR3 has 16 residues. The J segment lost 7 bases and the V segment lost 2 bases, leaving 12 bases of the junction unmatched. Germline values: CDR1 SGHDN, CDR2 FVKESK. CDR3 residues: CASSQRKTGAKFEAFF. CDR3 nucleotides: TGTGCCAGCAGCCAAAGGAAGACAGGGGCGAAATTTGAAGCTTTCTTT. The full variable domain, its missing parts supplied by reference TRBV14 and TRBJ1-1, is EAGVTQFPSHSVIEKGQTVTLRCDPISGHDNLYWYRRVMGKEIKFLLHFVKESKQDESGMPNNRFLAERTGGTYSTLKVQPAELEDSGVYFCASSQRKTGAKFEAFFGQGTRLTVV.

The J gene is TRBJ1-1, the V gene TRBV9, with D unresolved. Trimming cost V 4 bases and J 0 bases, with 10 bases left between them. Germline assignment: CDR1 SGDLS and CDR2 YYNGEE. The CDR3 is 14 residues long. CDR3 sequence: CASSPPTLNTEAFF. CDR3 DNA sequence: TGTGCCAGCAGCCCCCCGACATTGAACACTGAAGCTTTCTTT.

The chain is built from TRBV9 and TRBJ2-5, with D maybe TRBD2 (6 bases). In germline, CDR1 is SGDLS, CDR2 YYNGEE. The CDR3 is 13 amino acids. Between the trimmed V and J ends, which lost 0 bases and 7 bases, there was a span of 10 bases. The CDR3 protein is CASSVGTTGTQYF. The CDR3 nucleotides are TGTGCCAGCAGCGTAGGGACTACAGGGACCCAGTACTTC.

This chain joins TRBV7-2 and TRBJ2-1; 7 bases fit TRBD2. Trimming removed 4 bases from V and 3 bases from J; junction bases left unmatched: 6. Germline loops: CDR1 SGHTA, CDR2 FQGNSA. The CDR3 has 15 amino acids. The CDR3 spells CASSSERDFYNEQFF. In DNA form, the CDR3 reads TGTGCCAGCAGCTCGGAGCGGGACTTCTACAATGAGCAGTTCTTC.

The chain carries TRBV2 and TRBJ2-5; D possibly corresponds to TRBD2 (7 bases). CDR3 size: 18 residues. Germline V gene data show CDR1 as SNHLY and CDR2 as FYNNEI. Trimming shortened V by 3 bases and J by 4 bases, and 24 bases separated the two germline ends. CDR3 loop: CASSDFGAGAGLGETQYF. The CDR3 nucleotides are TGTGCCAGCAGTGACTTTGGCGCGGGGGCTGGGCTTGGAGAGACCCAGTACTTC.

The V call is TRBV7-9, the J call TRBJ1-1; 7 bases are shared with TRBD1. This CDR3 has 14 amino acids. Germline V gene sequence: CDR1 SEHNR, CDR2 FQNEAQ (reference sequence). The V segment lost 3 bases and the J segment 7 bases; nucleotides outside the gene matches: 8. CDR3 amino acids: CASSFDRDGDEAFF. The DNA for the CDR3 is TGTGCCAGCAGCTTCGACAGGGATGGGGATGAAGCTTTCTTT.

The rearrangement links TRBV7-9 to TRBJ2-1; 11 bases fit TRBD2. The ends lost 5 bases at V and 4 bases at J; junction bases unmatched: 10. The germline CDR1 and CDR2 sequences are SEHNR and FQNEAQ (reference sequence). The CDR3 has 17 amino acids. CDR3 protein: CASSKSGGTSGYNEQFF. The CDR3 DNA follows: TGTGCCAGCAGCAAAAGTGGCGGGACTAGCGGTTACAATGAGCAGTTCTTC.

V is TRBV6-1 and J is TRBJ2-3, with unresolved D. V was clipped by 7 bases and J by 1 base, with 15 bases between them. This CDR3 has 15 residues. In germline, CDR1 is MNHNS, CDR2 SASEGT. In nucleotides, the CDR3 is TGTGCCAGCAAGGAATGGAGCGAGCGCACAGATACGCAGTATTTT. Translated, it gives CASKEWSERTDTQYF.

The sample holds a few counts of this clone. The J gene is TRBJ2-3, the V gene TRBV6-1; D remains unclear. Per the germline V gene, CDR1 is MNHNS and CDR2 is SASEGT. The CDR3 totals 14 residues. Trimming removed 2 bases from V and 4 bases from J, with 10 bases in between. In DNA, the CDR3 is TGTGCCAGCAGTGAAAACAATCTCGCAGATACGCAGTATTTT. Encoded protein: CASSENNLADTQYF.

This rearrangement joins TRBV12-2 to TRBJ1-1; the D call TRBD1 from the table was never checked on the DNA. TRBV12-2 is annotated as a pseudogene. The CDR3 covers 20 residues. CDR3 bases: TGTGCAAGTCGCTTAGCGCATTTTTTAGAGGGACAGGGGGAAAGGGCTGAAGCTTTCTTT. This codes for CASRLAHFLEGQGERAEAFF.

This clone has a single count. The CDR3 loop reads CASSERELAKNIQYF. Written as DNA, the CDR3 is TGTGCCAGCAGTGAACGGGAACTAGCCAAAAACATTCAGTACTTC. This chain joins TRBV2 and TRBJ2-4; D possibly corresponds to TRBD2 (5 bases). CDR1 and CDR2 (germline): SNHLY, FYNNEI. Trimming took 2 bases from V and 0 from J, leaving 8 bases between them. The CDR3 is made up of 15 amino acids.

The chain carries TRBV7-8 and TRBJ1-1; TRBD1 is a possible D gene (6 bases). Trimming removed 5 bases at V and 4 bases at J, with 14 bases between. CDR1 and CDR2 from the germline V gene are SGHVS and FQNEAQ. The CDR3 has 14 amino acids. The CDR3 region has the DNA TGTGCCAGCAGCCCCTTGCGGACAGCCACTGAAGCTTTCTTT. It yields the protein CASSPLRTATEAFF.

This clone was found a few times. V is TRBV10-3 and J is TRBJ1-6; D perhaps matches TRBD1 (5 bases). The CDR3 has 18 residues. The V gene's germline CDR1 is ENHRY and CDR2 SYGVKD. Trimming left V 3 bases short and J 0 bases short, with 15 bases between. Here the CDR3 reads CAISEWGDGSSYNSPLHF. CDR3 coding DNA: TGTGCCATCAGTGAATGGGGGGACGGGAGCTCCTATAATTCACCCCTCCACTTT.

The CDR3 spells CASSGDSGGEQFF. CDR3 DNA: TGTGCCAGCAGTGGCGATAGCGGGGGGGAGCAGTTCTTC. The chain recombines TRBV6-4 with TRBJ2-1; 10 nucleotides agree with TRBD2. This CDR3 spans 13 amino acids. The V gene end was trimmed by 4 bases and the J gene end by 10 bases; junction bases not matched to a gene: 4. Germline CDR1 and CDR2: MRHNA and SNTAGT.

This clone showed up just a few times. This chain uses TRBV6-1 with TRBJ2-5; TRBD2 agrees at 11 bases. With 4 bases clipped from V and 5 bases from J, the junction kept 9 bases outside the gene matches. CDR3 length: 16 residues. Germline V lookup: CDR1 MNHNS, CDR2 SASEGT. The CDR3 bases are TGTGCCAGCAGTGGCCTTAGCGGGGGGGCCGGGGAGACCCAGTACTTC. Its translation is CASSGLSGGAGETQYF.

The chain combines TRBV5-1 with TRBJ2-2; 7 nucleotides match TRBD1. V gave up 2 bases and J gave up 3 bases; unmatched junction bases: 7. The germline CDR1 and CDR2 sequences are SGHRS and YFSETQ. The CDR3 is made up of 16 amino acids. The CDR3 loop is CASSLGDREDTGELFF. The CDR3 nucleotides are TGCGCCAGCAGCTTAGGGGACAGAGAGGACACCGGGGAGCTGTTTTTT.

CDR3 DNA sequence: TGCGCCAGCAGCCAAGATAGTTTCCCAGGGATAAATTCACCCCTCCACTTT. Translating gives CASSQDSFPGINSPLHF. The chain is built from TRBV4-1 and TRBJ1-6, with D possibly TRBD1 on 5 matching bases. Germline values: CDR1 MGHRA, CDR2 YSYEKL. The length of the CDR3 is 17 residues. Trimming removed 0 bases from V and 7 bases from J, with 16 bases in between.

The CDR3 protein is CASSLEPGSIRYNEQYF. DNA of the CDR3: TGCGCCAGCAGCTTGGAGCCAGGGTCTATCCGGTATAACGAGCAGTACTTC. The rearrangement uses TRBV5-1 and TRBJ2-7; D perhaps matches TRBD1 (5 bases). CDR1 SGHRS and CDR2 YFSETQ come from the germline V gene. The CDR3 runs 17 residues. Trimming took 0 bases from V and 5 from J, leaving 21 bases between them.

V usage is TRBV18 and J usage is TRBJ1-6; D possibly corresponds to TRBD1 (5 bases). Between the trimmed V and J ends, which lost 4 bases and 0 bases, there was a span of 16 bases. The length of the CDR3 is 18 residues. Germline values: CDR1 KGHSH, CDR2 LQKENI. In DNA, the CDR3 is TGTGCCAGCTCACTATACACAGGCGATAGCTCCTATAATTCACCCCTCCACTTT. It is translated as CASSLYTGDSSYNSPLHF.

The V and J genes are TRBV7-2 and TRBJ1-2; 8 bases agree with TRBD1. The CDR3 is 14 residues long. The germline CDR1 and CDR2 sequences are SGHTA and FQGNSA. V was pared by 5 bases and J by 2 bases, with 4 bases of the junction left unmatched. This chain's CDR3 is CASSHGQGNYGYTF. The CDR3 coding sequence is TGTGCCAGCAGCCACGGACAGGGAAACTATGGCTACACCTTC.

The chain combines TRBV5-8 with TRBJ2-5; tentative D call: TRBD1 (6 bases). Trimming left V 2 bases short and J 4 bases short, with 15 bases between. CDR3 length: 15 amino acids. CDR1 and CDR2 from the germline V gene are SGHTS and YDEGEE. CDR3 in amino acids: CASSLMFLGGETQYF. In nucleotides, the CDR3 is TGTGCCAGCAGCTTAATGTTTCTAGGGGGAGAGACCCAGTACTTC.